This T cell receptor (beta chain) was sequenced in a study of T cell responses to AZD1222 COVID-19 vaccine. The table came from immunoSEQ multiplex PCR; TCRdb's copy has only in-frame clones and leaves some out. Among about 130,000 clones listed, less than 95% were seen once. General study points: Spike as a whole was targeted by vaccine-associated CD4 TCRs, dominant at 160-218 and 743-854.

The length of the CDR3 is 11 residues. CDR1 is DFQATT, CDR2 SNEGSKA, per germline (reference sequence). V was trimmed by 6 bases and J by 2 bases, leaving 7 bases between them. This clone showed up just once. No antigen is known for it. In the same sample, other DNA sequences code for this CDR3. This chain joins TRBV20-1 and TRBJ1-1; D not resolved. The starting material was peripheral blood, obtained on day 0 of AZD1222 vaccination. The TCR originated in an adult in good health. In DNA form, the CDR3 reads TGCAGTGCCCCAGAAAACACTGAAGCTTTCTTT. Translated: CSAPENTEAFF.